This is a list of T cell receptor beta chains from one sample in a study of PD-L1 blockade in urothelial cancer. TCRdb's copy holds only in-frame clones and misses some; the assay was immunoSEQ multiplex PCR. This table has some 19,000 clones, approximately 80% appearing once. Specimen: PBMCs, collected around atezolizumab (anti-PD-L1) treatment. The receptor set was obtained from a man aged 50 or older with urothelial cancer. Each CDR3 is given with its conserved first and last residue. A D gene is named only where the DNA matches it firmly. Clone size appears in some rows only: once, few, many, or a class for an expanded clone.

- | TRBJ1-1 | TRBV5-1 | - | TGCGCCAGCAGCCTCAGCCCTACAGGGAACACTGAAGCTTTCTTT | CASSLSPTGNTEAFF
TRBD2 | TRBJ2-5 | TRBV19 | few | TGTGCCAGCAGACGAGGAGCGGGGGTCCCAATGGGAGAGACCCAGTACTTC | CASRRGAGVPMGETQYF
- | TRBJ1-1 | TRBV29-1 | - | TGCAGCGTCGCGGAGTTTGATGTAATCTTTATTGATGAAGCTTTCTTT | CSVAEFDVIFIDEAFF
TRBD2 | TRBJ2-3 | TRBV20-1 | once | TGCAGGGCCGCGGGGGGAAATACGCAGTATTTT | CRAAGGNTQYF
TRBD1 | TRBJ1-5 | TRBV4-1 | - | TGCGCCAGCAGCCCGGACAGGGCGGGCAATCAGCCCCAGCATTTT | CASSPDRAGNQPQHF
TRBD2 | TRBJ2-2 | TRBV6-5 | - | TGTGCCAGCCGGGGGGGGCTGGACACCGGGGAGCTGTTTTTT | CASRGGLDTGELFF
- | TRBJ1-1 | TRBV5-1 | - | TGCGCCAGCAGCTTGGCGCTAAGGGGCAGCGACACTGAAGCTTTCTTT | CASSLALRGSDTEAFF
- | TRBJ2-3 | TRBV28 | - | TGTGCCAGCACAGCAGGGATTTTGGTGGGTACGCAGTATTTT | CASTAGILVGTQYF
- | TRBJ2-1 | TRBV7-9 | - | TGTGCCAGCAGCTTAGCTCTAAATGAGCAGTTCTTC | CASSLALNEQFF
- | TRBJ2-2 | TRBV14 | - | TGTGCCAGCAGCCTTCTAGCCAACACCGGGGAGCTGTTTTTT | CASSLLANTGELFF
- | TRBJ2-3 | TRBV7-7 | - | TGTGCTAGCAGCTTAGCTGGTAGCCCAGATACGCAGTATTTT | CASSLAGSPDTQYF
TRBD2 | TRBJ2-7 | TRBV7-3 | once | TGTGCCAGCAGCCCTGGGACTAGCGCAGGCGAGCAGTACTTC | CASSPGTSAGEQYF
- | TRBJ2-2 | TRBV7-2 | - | TGTGCCAGCAGCCCCCTAGACCGGAACACCGGGGAGCTGTTTTTT | CASSPLDRNTGELFF
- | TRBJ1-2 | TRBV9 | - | TGTGCCAGCAGCGCCTCAAACCGGAACTATGGCTACACCTTC | CASSASNRNYGYTF
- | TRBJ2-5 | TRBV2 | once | TGTGCCAGCACCCCACAAGAGACCCAGTACTTC | CASTPQETQYF
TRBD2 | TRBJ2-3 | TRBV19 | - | TGTGCCAGTAGAATAGCGGGAGACACGCAGTATTTT | CASRIAGDTQYF
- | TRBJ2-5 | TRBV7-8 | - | TGTGCCAGCAGGGGTCCAAGGGGCGGCGAGACCCAGTACTTC | CASRGPRGGETQYF
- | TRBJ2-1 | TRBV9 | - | TGTGCCAGCTCTACTGCCGGGACTTACAATGAGCAGTTCTTC | CASSTAGTYNEQFF
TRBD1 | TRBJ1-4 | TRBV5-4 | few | TGTGCCAGCAGCTTGTTCACAGGGGACGAAAAACTGTTTTTT | CASSLFTGDEKLFF
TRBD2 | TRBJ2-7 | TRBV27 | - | TGTGCCAGCAGTTCCCAGCGGGAGGGCCGGGAGCAGTACTTC | CASSSQREGREQYF
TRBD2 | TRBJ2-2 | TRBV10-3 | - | TGTGCCATCAGTGAGTCGGCTAGCGGCACCGGGGAGCTGTTTTTT | CAISESASGTGELFF
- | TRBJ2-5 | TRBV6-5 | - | TGTGCCAGCAGGTGGCGGGAGACCCAGTACTTC | CASRWRETQYF
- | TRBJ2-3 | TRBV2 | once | TGTGCCAGCGGGCGATTTGGCCCCACAGATACGCAGTATTTT | CASGRFGPTDTQYF
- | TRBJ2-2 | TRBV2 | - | TGTGCCAGCAGGAGGGAGGACACCGGGGAGCTGTTTTTT | CASRREDTGELFF
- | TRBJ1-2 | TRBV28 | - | TGTGCCAGCAGTTCTAGCAGGATGGGATATGGCTACACCTTC | CASSSSRMGYGYTF
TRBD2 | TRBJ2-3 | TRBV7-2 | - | TGTGCCAGCAGCTTAGTCGGGACTAGCGGTACAGATACGCAGTATTTT | CASSLVGTSGTDTQYF
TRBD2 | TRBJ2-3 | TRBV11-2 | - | TGTGCCAGCAGCCTCGAGCTAGCGGGGGGGACAGATACGCAGTATTTT | CASSLELAGGTDTQYF
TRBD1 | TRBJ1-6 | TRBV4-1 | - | TGCGCCAGCAGCCTCGAACCCGAGAACAGGGGAAGTTCACCCCTCCACTTT | CASSLEPENRGSSPLHF
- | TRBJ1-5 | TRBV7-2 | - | TGTGCCAGCAGCCTACGCCACTTGAGACCCCAGCATTTT | CASSLRHLRPQHF
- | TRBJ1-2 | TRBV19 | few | TGTGCCAGTAGGTACAGGACCGCGAGGACCTTC | CASRYRTARTF
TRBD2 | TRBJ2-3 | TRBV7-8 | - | TGTGCCAGCATCTGGGGCGGGAGGAGGGATACGCAGTATTTT | CASIWGGRRDTQYF
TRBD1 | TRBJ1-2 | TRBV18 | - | TGTGCCAGCTCAGGCGAGGACAGGATCTCCTATGGCTACACCTTC | CASSGEDRISYGYTF
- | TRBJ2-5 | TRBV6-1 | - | TGTGCCAGCAGTGAAGGTAACGAGGAAGAGACCCAGTACTTC | CASSEGNEEETQYF
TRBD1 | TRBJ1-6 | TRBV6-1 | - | TGTGCCAGCAGTGAAAACCCGACAGGGAATAATTCACCCCTCCACTTT | CASSENPTGNNSPLHF
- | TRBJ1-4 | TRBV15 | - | TGTGCCACCAGCAGAGCGTTTAATGAAAAACTGTTTTTT | CATSRAFNEKLFF
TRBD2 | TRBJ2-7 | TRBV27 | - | TGTGCCAGCAGTTTACGGGAGGGCCGGGGCGAGCAGTACTTC | CASSLREGRGEQYF
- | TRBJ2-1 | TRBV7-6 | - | TGTGCCAGCAGCACCGGGGGGCTAGGGGATGAGCAGTTCTTC | CASSTGGLGDEQFF
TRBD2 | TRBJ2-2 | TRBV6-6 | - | TGTGCCAGCCCGGCTAGCGGATCCGGGGAGCTGTTTTTT | CASPASGSGELFF
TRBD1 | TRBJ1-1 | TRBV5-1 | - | TGCGCCAGCAGCTTGCGGGGACAGATGAACACTGAAGCTTTCTTT | CASSLRGQMNTEAFF
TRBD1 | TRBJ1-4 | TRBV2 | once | TGTGCCAGCAGCCTGGACAGGGGAACTAATGAAAAACTGTTTTTT | CASSLDRGTNEKLFF
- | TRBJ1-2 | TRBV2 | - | TGTGCCAGCAGAGCCAGGCCCCTCTATGGCTACACCTTC | CASRARPLYGYTF
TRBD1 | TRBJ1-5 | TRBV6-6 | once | TGTGCCAGCAGCCCCGGGACAGCCCTTAGCAATCAGCCCCAGCATTTT | CASSPGTALSNQPQHF
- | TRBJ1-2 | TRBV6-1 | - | TGTGCCAGCAGTGACACTGCCTATGGCTACACCTTC | CASSDTAYGYTF
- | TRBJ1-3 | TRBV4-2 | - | TGTGCCAGCAGCCAAGTTCGGAAAGGGGTTTCTGGAAACACCATATATTTT | CASSQVRKGVSGNTIYF
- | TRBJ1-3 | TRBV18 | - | TGTGCCAGCTCACCAGGACAGTCTGGAAACACCATATATTTT | CASSPGQSGNTIYF
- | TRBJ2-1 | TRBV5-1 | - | TGCGCCAGCAGCTTGGGGAGCGGCTACAATGAGCAGTTCTTC | CASSLGSGYNEQFF
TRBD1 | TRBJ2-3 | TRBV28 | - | TGTGCCAGCAGTTTATTAGGGGACAGGGGCACAGATACGCAGTATTTT | CASSLLGDRGTDTQYF
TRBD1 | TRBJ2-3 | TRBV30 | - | TGTGCCTGGAGCGTGGGACAGGGGAACACAGATACGCAGTATTTT | CAWSVGQGNTDTQYF
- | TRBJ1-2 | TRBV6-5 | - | TGTGCCAGCAGGCGACCAGGGTTCGGCTACACCTTC | CASRRPGFGYTF
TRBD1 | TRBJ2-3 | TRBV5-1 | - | TGCGCCAGCAGATCGGCTTACGGACAGGGTGCCGATACGCAGTATTTT | CASRSAYGQGADTQYF
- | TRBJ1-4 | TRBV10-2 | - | TGCGCCAGCAGTACCCAGGTTAATGAAAAACTGTTTTTT | CASSTQVNEKLFF
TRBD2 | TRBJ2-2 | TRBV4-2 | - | TGTGCCAGCAGCCGTCCCTGGGGCGGGGGGGCCGGGGAGCTGTTTTTT | CASSRPWGGGAGELFF
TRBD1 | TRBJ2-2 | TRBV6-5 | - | TGTGCCAGCAGTTACCCTGACAGGGAAAACACCGGGGAGCTGTTTTTT | CASSYPDRENTGELFF
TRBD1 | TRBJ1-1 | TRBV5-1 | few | TGCGCCAGCAGATCTCAGGCAGGGGGCACTGAAGCTTTCTTT | CASRSQAGGTEAFF
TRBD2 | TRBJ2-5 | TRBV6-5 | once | TGTGCCAGCAAAGTGGGACTAGCTGGAGAGACCCAGTACTTC | CASKVGLAGETQYF
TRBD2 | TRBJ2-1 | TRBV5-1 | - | TGCGCCAGCAGCCCGACTAGCGGGAGAATGATTGAGCAGTTCTTC | CASSPTSGRMIEQFF
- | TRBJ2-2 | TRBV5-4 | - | TGTGCCAGCAGCTTGGCGGGAACGAACACCGGGGAGCTGTTTTTT | CASSLAGTNTGELFF
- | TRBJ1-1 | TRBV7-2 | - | TGTGCCAGCAGCTTAGCAGCGGGGGCGAACACTGAAGCTTTCTTT | CASSLAAGANTEAFF
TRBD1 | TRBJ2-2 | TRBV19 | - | TGTGCCAGTAGTTTCCGGGACAGGGGATTTGAGGAGACCGGGGAGCTGTTTTTT | CASSFRDRGFEETGELFF